These 6 T cell receptor beta chains originate from one sample sequenced in a study of T cells in Graves' hyperthyroidism and ophthalmopathy. Amplified TCR beta CDR3 regions derived from RNA transcripts. HTBI primers were employed in a first-round RT-PCR of the TCR CDR3. MiXCR, run by TCRdb on the multiplex PCR reads, gives a single entry per CDR3 protein. The sample carries hundreds of thousands of distinct CDR3 sequences, around 14% recorded once. Sequenced sample: blood. The receptors stem from a woman under 30 with Graves' hyperthyroidism.

Turning to this clonotype: A read error may be the cause here, since a much bigger clone is one base away. The rearrangement uses TRBV9 and TRBJ2-5; D unresolved. Germline-derived CDR1 and CDR2 are SGDLS and YYNGEE. The CDR3 is made up of 14 amino acids. CDR3 sequence: CVSSVGAVQETQYF. CDR3 sequence (DNA): TGTGTCAGCAGCGTAGGTGCAGTTCAAGAGACCCAGTACTTC. Full variable domain (missing parts from reference TRBV9 and TRBJ2-5): DSGVTQTPKHLITATGQRVTLRCSPRSGDLSVYWYQQSLDQGLQFLIQYYNGEERAKGNILERFSAQQFPDLHSELNLSSLELGDSALYFCVSSVGAVQETQYFGPGTRLLVL.

In its sample, this clonotype was seen many times. The J gene is TRBJ2-7, the V gene TRBV18; 14 bases align to TRBD2. The V segment lost 3 bases and the J segment 7 bases; nucleotides outside the gene matches: 8. CDR1 and CDR2 from the germline V gene are KGHSH and LQKENI. This CDR3 is 16 amino acids long. CDR3 sequence: CASSPPTSGGADEQYF. Here the CDR3 DNA reads TGTGCCAGCTCACCCCCGACTAGCGGGGGGGCTGATGAGCAGTACTTC. Complete variable domain (other parts from reference TRBV18 and TRBJ2-7): NAGVMQNPRHLVRRRGQEARLRCSPMKGHSHVYWYRQLPEEGLKFMVYLQKENIIDESGMPKERFSAEFPKEGPSILRIQQVVRGDSAAYFCASSPPTSGGADEQYFGPGTRLTVT.

This clonotype came up many times. The chain couples TRBV28 to TRBJ2-1, with D tentatively TRBD1 (6 bases). The germline CDR1 and CDR2 sequences are MDHEN and SYDVKM. The CDR3 totals 15 residues. Between the trimmed V and J ends, which lost 6 bases and 6 bases, there was a span of 18 bases. CDR3 bases: TGTGCCAGCAGCCCAGACAGGTCCCCTTCCAATGAGCAGTTCTTC. Translation gives CASSPDRSPSNEQFF. The full variable domain, rest sourced from reference TRBV28 and TRBJ2-1, is DVKVTQSSRYLVKRTGEKVFLECVQDMDHENMFWYRQDPGLGLRLIYFSYDVKMKEKGDIPEGYSVSREKKERFSLILESASTNQTSMYLCASSPDRSPSNEQFFGPGTRLTVL.

This clonotype was picked up many times. The chain employs TRBV7-8 and TRBJ2-3; D remains ambiguous. The CDR3 consists of 14 residues. CDR1 and CDR2 (germline): SGHVS, FQNEAQ. V lost 1 base, J lost 6 bases, and 11 bases lay in between. In nucleotides, the CDR3 is TGTGCCAGCAGCTTAGTCCGAAAACGTGATACGCAGTATTTT. Residues: CASSLVRKRDTQYF.

This clonotype has more than one count but fewer than ten. A much bigger clone sits one base away, suggesting this may be a read error. The chain links TRBV5-6 to TRBJ2-5; no firm D call. Germline CDR1 and CDR2: SGHDT and YYEEEE. The CDR3 is made up of 14 amino acids. The CDR3 DNA follows: TGTGCCAGCAGCTTGGATACAGCCCAAGGGACCCAGTACTTC. This translates into CASSLDTAQGTQYF.

Ten or more counts support this clonotype. The chain joins TRBV4-1 to TRBJ1-1, with D tentatively TRBD1 (5 bases). The length of the CDR3 is 15 residues. V gave up 0 bases and J gave up 1 base, with 9 bases separating them. CDR1 is MGHRA, CDR2 YSYEKL, per germline. The CDR3 DNA follows: TGCGCCAGCAGCCAAGATTTCAGGGAGAACACTGAAGCTTTCTTT. Its translation: CASSQDFRENTEAFF.